The TCR beta chain described here comes from a study of T-cell reconstitution after alpha-beta-depleted transplantation in children. The germline gives CDR1 SGDLS, CDR2 YYNGEE. The CDR3 has 16 amino acids. The V segment lost 4 bases and the J segment 0 bases; nucleotides outside the gene matches: 10. Unique molecular identifiers were incorporated into the prepared TCRbeta library. MiXCR, run by TCRdb on the PCR reads, gives a single entry per CDR3 protein. Here the sample spans a few hundred thousand distinct CDR3 sequences, about 9.3% being singletons. The chain joins TRBV9 to TRBJ2-7; 7 nucleotides align to TRBD2. The clonotype was recovered from a human donor who donated a stem cell graft to a child with acute lymphoblastic leukemia. The sample in question was PBMCs from the stem cell graft donor, obtained from the stem cell graft. DNA of the CDR3: TGTGCCAGCAGCCCGACCCGGGCTAGCGGCTCCTACGAGCAGTACTTC. This gives the protein CASSPTRASGSYEQYF. Full variable domain (outside the CDR3, taken from reference TRBV9 and TRBJ2-7): DSGVTQTPKHLITATGQRVTLRCSPRSGDLSVYWYQQSLDQGLQFLIQYYNGEERAKGNILERFSAQQFPDLHSELNLSSLELGDSALYFCASSPTRASGSYEQYFGPGTRLTVT.